This T cell receptor beta chain was captured in a study of cytomegalovirus exposure and HLA in healthy donors. Study results and limitations: Most TCR sequences showed up rarely, but some public TCRs showed up in many donors. Cytomegalovirus association was listed for around 170 TCR beta chains.

Details on this clone: The antigen remains unidentified.

Data came from immunoSEQ multiplex PCR; TCRdb stores just in-frame clones and leaves some out. The sample lists 120,000 or so clones; about 88% were seen once. Among the 90 to 150 subjects of the validation cohort, separate from the roughly 700-subject first cohort, were the donors. The sequencing sample was made of PBMCs. The clonotype comes from a young man in good health and CMV-seropositive.

The CDR3 coding sequence is TGCGCCAGCAGCTTGGGGCAGGGTAGAGGCGGGGAGCTGTTTTTT. As protein: CASSLGQGRGGELFF. The chain recombines TRBV5-1 with TRBJ2-2, with D possibly TRBD1 on 5 matching bases. The CDR3 length is 15 residues. V gave up 0 bases and J gave up 7 bases, with 13 bases separating them. In germline, CDR1 is SGHRS, CDR2 YFSETQ. Looking up the rest from reference TRBV5-1 and TRBJ2-2 gives the full variable domain: KAGVTQTPRYLIKTRGQQVTLSCSPISGHRSVSWYQQTPGQGLQFLFEYFSETQRNKGNFPGRFSGRQFSNSRSEMNVSTLELGDSALYLCASSLGQGRGGELFFGEGSRLTVL.